Sequencing of this TCR beta chain was carried out in a study of shared clonotypes between healthy human individuals (dated by TCRdb to 2018 to 2020). For the study in its entirety: The cohort comprised a couple of women and three men aged 18 to 49 years. To estimate repertoire size and how much clonotypes are shared between individuals, the study performed deep sequencing of blood TCR repertoires from about five healthy adults. Per donor, leukapheresis produced somewhere between about 0.9 and 9.5 billion PBMCs. For each donor, three plates each were used for CD4 naive and CD4 memory, two plates were used for CD8 naive, and one plate was used for CD8 memory. To increase sequencing depth and limit assay-specific biases, different laboratories used diverse techniques to prepare libraries and sequence TCR repertoires.

For the CD8 naive samples, CD45RO-negative cells were positively selected for CCR7, yielding a CD45RA+CCR7+ population from which TemRA cells were excluded. The donors were healthy, HIV-negative adults with no recently reported acute infections or vaccinations. Every donor was a Caucasian adult residing in Nashville, Tennessee, USA. Blood was collected by leukapheresis, and PBMCs were isolated by Ficoll-Histopaque density gradient centrifugation and then cryopreserved in liquid nitrogen vapor phase. Analytical flow cytometry was used to check the purity and quantity of every magnetically sorted T cell population. Genomic DNA was isolated from each sorted fraction and quantified by UV absorbance on a Nanodrop 2000c. Turning to this clone: Its antigen is still unknown. Base quality data are lacking; no much larger clone is found one base away.

Overall results and qualifications from the work: Even with the large sequencing depth, rarefaction of the sorted-subset datasets indicated that sequencing was incomplete. Based on pairwise subsampling, the degree of clonotype sharing among donors was expected to be affected by sequencing depth. Higher generation probabilities were observed for clonotypes shared by all four sorted-subset donors than for non-shared clonotypes. Because the study included a small number of donors, the genetic and exposure-history diversity represented was limited. Naive subsets generally had larger estimated clonotype richness than memory subsets. Sharing across a handful of donors was observed for approximately 5% of naive CD4, over 3% of naive CD8, over 2% of memory CD4, and roughly 0.4% of memory CD8 clonotypes. Sampling was restricted to blood, and TCR repertoires in tissue are likely to differ from TCR repertoires in blood.

Using the deep immunoSEQ assay, TCR CDR3 regions were amplified from genomic DNA by multiplex PCR. Genomic DNA extracted from each cell subset was distributed evenly over all wells of several immunoSEQ 96-well plates, and each plate served as one replicate. For sorted subsets, about 220 ng of genomic DNA, equivalent to 25,000 to 30,000 T cell genomes, went into each replicate PCR. Purified libraries were measured with a Qubit 3.0 fluorometer, size-checked on a Bioanalyzer 2100, and measured again with the KAPA Library Quantification kit. A separate single-read 150-cycle Illumina NextSeq 550 flow cell was used to sequence each immunoSEQ 96-well plate. For the original study's pipeline: Because only junctional sequences without quality scores were contained in the immunoSEQ output, filtering matching that applied to full-length reads could not be performed. To assign V/J genes and CDR3, sequences were annotated using PyIR, a Python wrapper for IgBLAST v1.9, with IMGT germline references. Reads with weak V/J assignments (E-value above 1e-6), missing CDR3, stop codons, out-of-frame junctions, or ambiguous translated residues were removed. V3J clonotypes were defined as sequences sharing the same inferred V gene, J gene, and CDR3 amino acid sequence. Percentage overlap between repertoires was computed as shared unique clonotypes divided by the size of the smaller repertoire. RTK rarefaction, the Chao1 estimator, and Recon v2.1 estimates of unobserved clonotypes were used to assess repertoire richness. Generation probabilities were computed with OLGA for all TCRbeta clonotypes obtained by the gDNA method from a few donors. TCRdb stores this immuneACCESS table with in-frame sequences only. Part of the clones is absent; in the studies checked, under half of the shortfall reflects unresolved V genes, and no reason is known for the rest. V, J and clone size were drawn from that table, and D and trimming were deduced from the DNA. This sample gives 650,000 to 800,000 clones in total; about 91% of them show up just once. 24% of the sample lies in the top ten.

CDR1 and CDR2 (ENHRY, SYGVKD) derive from the germline V gene. Its CDR3 holds 18 amino acids, cysteine through phenylalanine. Only the CDR3 part of the read is kept: 54 bases, read in frame from the first base. Ends trimmed: V by 0 bases, J by 2 bases; bases unmatched to a gene: 7. The chain employs TRBV10-3 and TRBJ2-7; 13 middle bases align to TRBD2. The receptor's source is a man aged 25-45 years in good health. The material sequenced was naive CD8+ T cells sorted from blood. The cell subset or site tag for this specimen amounts to: CD45RA+CCR7+. The bases are TGTGCCATCAGTGAGTCGAAGGCGACTAGCGGGAGGCCCTACGAGCAGTACTTC. Its protein product is CAISESKATSGRPYEQYF.